Each of the 28 T cell receptor beta chains below was sequenced from the same sample in a study of spatial heterogeneity in lung cancer. The study's findings and limits: Mutation counts in tumors were tracked by counts of expanded intratumoral alpha and beta TCRs.

TCRdb reanalysed the 5' RACE reads using MiXCR and keeps one entry per CDR3 protein. The data contain 6,000 to 9,000 distinct CDR3 sequences, 3% to 4% of them singletons. Time point given: sample taken at primary tumor resection. No antigen has been assigned to these receptors. The sequencing used lung tumor tissue, collected at surgery. These receptors all stem from a male donor with early-stage non-small cell lung cancer.

This clonotype counts as medium-sized. The chain employs TRBV3-1 and TRBJ2-7; 10 bases are a match to TRBD1. With V trimmed by 7 bases and J by 4 bases, 4 bases remained unmatched. Germline V gene data show CDR1 as LGHDT and CDR2 as YNNKEL (reference sequence). The CDR3 consists of 13 residues. The CDR3 reads CASIGQGEYEQYF. CDR3 bases: TGTGCCAGCATTGGACAGGGGGAGTACGAGCAGTACTTC.

This clonotype is labeled medium-sized (0.01 to 0.1%). V and J are TRBV15 and TRBJ2-2; TRBD1 matches 7 bases. Germline V gives CDR1 LNHNV, CDR2 YYDKDF (reference sequence). The length of the CDR3 is 14 residues. V shed 4 bases, J shed 5 bases, and the junction held 4 bases outside the gene matches. The CDR3 region is CATSKDRLTGELFF. CDR3 bases: TGTGCCACCAGCAAGGACAGGCTAACCGGGGAGCTGTTTTTT.

In its sample, this clonotype ranks as medium-sized. The CDR3 region has the DNA TGCGCCAGCAGCCCGGAGGGGCGGGGGGACACAGATACGCAGTATTTT. Translating gives CASSPEGRGDTDTQYF. This rearrangement joins TRBV5-1 to TRBJ2-3; 8 bases match TRBD2. V was pared by 4 bases and J by 2 bases, with 9 bases of the junction left unmatched. The germline gives CDR1 SGHRS, CDR2 YFSETQ. The CDR3 length is 16 residues.

This clonotype was seen ten or more times. The chain's CDR3 is CASSDARGSTQYF. In DNA, the CDR3 is TGTGCCAGTAGTGACGCCCGGGGTTCGACCCAGTACTTC. V gene TRBV19 combines with J gene TRBJ2-5, with D maybe TRBD2 (5 bases). Germline CDR1 is LNHDA and CDR2 is SQIVND (reference sequence). This CDR3 has 13 amino acids. Trimming shortened V by 5 bases and J by 7 bases, and 14 bases separated the two germline ends.

This clonotype was seen ten or more times. CDR3 in amino acids: CASSLGEGPYGYTF. As DNA, the CDR3 is TGCGCCAGCAGCTTGGGAGAAGGACCCTATGGCTACACCTTC. J is TRBJ1-2 and V is TRBV5-1; no firm D call. Trimming shortened V by 0 bases and J by 4 bases, and 10 bases separated the two germline ends. The CDR3 length is 14 residues. Germline assignment: CDR1 SGHRS and CDR2 YFSETQ.

This clonotype was seen repeatedly, ten times or more. The chain combines TRBV30 with TRBJ1-2, with D uncertain. Germline V gives CDR1 GTSNPN, CDR2 SVGIG (reference sequence). V was shortened by 0 bases and J by 1 base, with 3 bases between the two germline ends. The CDR3 has 12 amino acids. CDR3 nucleotides: TGTGCCTGGAGTGTCAGTAACTATGGCTACACCTTC. This sequence encodes CAWSVSNYGYTF.

In this sample, this clonotype is medium-sized. The V and J genes are TRBV20-1 and TRBJ2-5; 7 bases are a match to TRBD2. Germline lookup yields CDR1 DFQATT and CDR2 SNEGSKA (reference sequence). The CDR3 extends over 12 amino acids. The CDR3 here is CSGLVLQETQYF. In DNA form, the CDR3 reads TGCAGCGGACTAGTCCTCCAAGAGACCCAGTACTTC.

This clonotype was detected many times. The chain is built from TRBV29-1 and TRBJ2-5; D may be TRBD1 or TRBD2 (5 bases each). Germline CDR1 and CDR2: SQVTM and ANQGSEA. V was shortened by 5 bases and J by 1 base, with 17 bases between the two germline ends. The CDR3 has 15 amino acids. CDR3 in amino acids: CSVSPGARVQETQYF. The CDR3 DNA follows: TGCAGCGTTTCCCCTGGGGCGCGGGTCCAAGAGACCCAGTACTTC. Based on the CDR3 plus reference TRBV29-1 and TRBJ2-5, the full variable domain is SAVISQKPSRDICQRGTSLTIQCQVDSQVTMMFWYRQQPGQSLTLIATANQGSEATYESGFVIDKFPISRPNLTFSTLTVSNMSPEDSSIYLCSVSPGARVQETQYFGPGTRLLVL.

This clonotype occurred many times. The chain combines TRBV2 with TRBJ1-1; D is unresolved. The CDR3 loop spans 14 amino acids. Trimming shortened V by 7 bases and J by 4 bases, and 16 bases separated the two germline ends. Germline V lookup: CDR1 SNHLY, CDR2 FYNNEI. CDR3 sequence: CASNSFGVATEAFF. The CDR3 nucleotides read TGTGCCAGCAACTCTTTTGGGGTCGCCACTGAAGCTTTCTTT. Full variable domain (outside the CDR3, taken from reference TRBV2 and TRBJ1-1): EPEVTQTPSHQVTQMGQEVILRCVPISNHLYFYWYRQILGQKVEFLVSFYNNEISEKSEIFDDQFSVERPDGSNFTLKIRSTKLEDSAMYFCASNSFGVATEAFFGQGTRLTVV.

This clonotype has a count of ten or more. The V call is TRBV7-2, the J call TRBJ1-1, with 8 bases aligning to TRBD1. This CDR3 is 15 amino acids long. The trim removed 6 bases at V and 0 bases at J, leaving 6 bases unmatched. Germline-derived CDR1 and CDR2 are SGHTA and FQGNSA. CDR3 DNA: TGTGCCAGCAGGGACAGGGCCGCTATGAACACTGAAGCTTTCTTT. Protein: CASRDRAAMNTEAFF.

At least ten counts were recorded for this clonotype. The V call is TRBV20-1, the J call TRBJ1-2; 7 nucleotides line up with TRBD1. This CDR3 spans 12 amino acids. Germline assignment: CDR1 DFQATT and CDR2 SNEGSKA (reference sequence). V shed 3 bases, J shed 5 bases, and the junction held 3 bases outside the gene matches. The CDR3 here is CSARGTAYGYTF. In DNA form, the CDR3 reads TGCAGTGCTAGGGGGACAGCATATGGCTACACCTTC.

This clonotype came up many times. The gene calls are TRBV7-7 and TRBJ2-7; D possibly matches TRBD1 or TRBD2 (5 bases each). This CDR3 has 14 amino acids. Trimming shortened V by 5 bases and J by 7 bases, and 18 bases separated the two germline ends. CDR1 and CDR2 from the germline V gene are SSHAT and FNYEAQ (reference sequence). The chain's CDR3 is CASSPGPGPQEQYF. The CDR3, as DNA: TGTGCCAGCAGCCCTGGGCCGGGGCCCCAGGAGCAGTACTTC.

This clonotype is categorized as medium-sized. CDR3 sequence reads: CASSLGTGNQPQHF. The CDR3 coding sequence is TGTGCCAGCAGCTTGGGGACAGGCAATCAGCCCCAGCATTTT. The genes are TRBV5-8 and TRBJ1-5; weak D call: TRBD1 (6 bases). Trimming pared 0 bases from V and 2 bases from J, leaving 6 bases between. Germline V gene data show CDR1 as SGHTS and CDR2 as YDEGEE. The CDR3 is 14 residues long.

This clonotype is judged medium-sized. This chain joins TRBV7-9 and TRBJ2-7; D gene unclear. The CDR3 is made up of 14 amino acids. Per the germline V gene, CDR1 is SEHNR and CDR2 is FQNEAQ (reference sequence). V was pared by 5 bases and J by 0 bases, with 11 bases between. In DNA form, the CDR3 reads TGTGCCAGCAGCCCCGTGGCCAGCTCCTACGAGCAGTACTTC. Translating gives CASSPVASSYEQYF.

The table lists this clonotype with many counts. The J gene is TRBJ2-1, the V gene TRBV9; 7 bases agree with TRBD2. Looked up from germline, CDR1 is SGDLS and CDR2 is YYNGEE. V gave up 4 bases and J gave up 10 bases; unmatched junction bases: 26. The CDR3 covers 19 residues. This CDR3 reads CASSLESGWGRAPSMEQFF. The CDR3 DNA reads TGTGCCAGCAGCTTAGAATCCGGGTGGGGGAGGGCCCCTTCAATGGAGCAGTTCTTC. The variable domain in full, with the rest retrieved from reference TRBV9 and TRBJ2-1, is DSGVTQTPKHLITATGQRVTLRCSPRSGDLSVYWYQQSLDQGLQFLIQYYNGEERAKGNILERFSAQQFPDLHSELNLSSLELGDSALYFCASSLESGWGRAPSMEQFFGPGTRLTVL.

This clonotype was detected ten times or more. The rearrangement joins TRBV21-1 to TRBJ2-6; the table's D call, TRBD1, was not checked against the DNA. TRBV21-1 is listed as a pseudogene. This CDR3 spans 19 amino acids. CDR3 nucleotide sequence: TGTGCCAGCAGCAAAGGGGAGGGGACAGGGAGCTCTGGGGCCAACGTCCTGACTTTC. This translates into CASSKGEGTGSSGANVLTF.

This clonotype is medium-sized within its sample. This chain joins TRBV30 and TRBJ2-1; the match to TRBD2 covers 10 bases. There are 15 residues in the CDR3. Germline V gene sequence: CDR1 GTSNPN, CDR2 SVGIG (reference sequence). Trimming cost V 0 bases and J 7 bases; bases outside gene matches: 6. CDR3 nucleotide sequence: TGTGCCTGGAGTGTACGGGCTAGCGGGGGAAATGAGCAGTTCTTC. This encodes CAWSVRASGGNEQFF.

Concerning this clonotype: Its ends do not fully match the called genes, so a read error is possible. V gene TRBV9 combines with J gene TRBJ2-2, with 7 bases fitting TRBD1. Germline V gene data show CDR1 as SGDLS and CDR2 as YYNGEE. This CDR3 is built from 15 residues. The CDR3 region has the DNA TGTGCCAGCAGCGTTATACAGGGGAACAGCGGGGAGCTGTTTTTT. Translating it yields CASSVIQGNSGELFF.

In its sample, this clonotype is medium-sized. The chain carries TRBV19 and TRBJ1-2; D remains unclear. CDR1 is LNHDA, CDR2 SQIVND, per germline (reference sequence). Deletions cut 7 bases from V and 6 bases from J, with 12 bases between. The CDR3 totals 12 residues. CDR3 in DNA: TGTGCCAGTACGCCCTCAAGGGATGGCTACACCTTC. Its protein product is CASTPSRDGYTF.

V gene TRBV18 combines with J gene TRBJ1-1; TRBD1 aligns across 10 bases. The germline gives CDR1 KGHSH, CDR2 LQKENI. With 6 bases clipped from V and 8 bases from J, the junction kept 9 bases outside the gene matches. This CDR3 is built from 14 residues. The CDR3 region is CASSTGGNCKEAFF. CDR3 DNA: TGTGCCAGCTCGACAGGGGGCAATTGTAAGGAAGCTTTCTTT.

This clonotype was seen a handful of times. The genes are TRBV7-2 and TRBJ2-1; D remains ambiguous. With 1 base removed from V and 6 bases from J, the gap between germline ends came to 7 bases. The CDR3 length is 13 residues. Germline CDR1 and CDR2: SGHTA and FQGNSA. DNA for the CDR3: TGTGCCAGCAGCTTAGGGGCCCTCAATGAGCAGTTCTTC. Its protein is CASSLGALNEQFF.

This clonotype is medium-sized (0.01 to 0.1%) within its sample. The rearrangement links TRBV7-6 to TRBJ2-5; maybe TRBD1 (5 bases). Germline assignment: CDR1 SGHVS and CDR2 FNYEAQ. CDR3 length: 17 amino acids. Trimming took off 2 bases at V and 4 bases at J, with 20 bases between the two ends. The CDR3 DNA follows: TGTGCCAGCAGCTTACGGCCACAGGAAGGATTCGGAGAGACCCAGTACTTC. Amino acids: CASSLRPQEGFGETQYF.

This clonotype has at least ten counts. The chain has TRBV20-1 and TRBJ2-1, with TRBD2 identical over 7 bases. Germline lookup yields CDR1 DFQATT and CDR2 SNEGSKA (reference sequence). This CDR3 has 16 amino acids. Trimming at V came to 0 bases and at J to 2 bases, leaving 7 bases not matched to a gene. The CDR3 spells CSARDVETSPYNEQFF. CDR3 bases: TGCAGTGCTAGAGATGTCGAGACTAGCCCCTACAATGAGCAGTTCTTC.

The rearrangement links TRBV10-3 to TRBJ1-1; D is uncertain. The CDR3 length is 14 residues. The V gene lost 0 bases and the J gene lost 5 bases, with 10 bases spanning the gap. Germline V CDR1 and CDR2: ENHRY, SYGVKD. CDR3 bases: TGTGCCATCAGTGAGTCGTCGGCGGGTACTGAAGCTTTCTTT. This gives the protein CAISESSAGTEAFF.

At least ten counts were recorded for this clonotype. The rearrangement uses TRBV5-5 and TRBJ2-2, with D unclear. Trimming cost V 0 bases and J 2 bases, with 8 bases left between them. Germline CDR1 and CDR2: SGHKS and YYEKEE (reference sequence). This CDR3 has 15 amino acids. The CDR3 DNA sequence: TGTGCCAGCAGCTTGGCCCCCGAAAACACCGGGGAGCTGTTTTTT. Residues: CASSLAPENTGELFF.

This clonotype was found many times. This CDR3 is CATSGQGANYNEQFF. The CDR3 bases are TGTGCCACCAGCGGACAGGGGGCAAATTACAATGAGCAGTTCTTC. J is TRBJ2-1 and V is TRBV15; 11 bases match TRBD1. Germline loops: CDR1 LNHNV, CDR2 YYDKDF (reference sequence). This CDR3 is built from 15 residues. V shed 5 bases and J 4 bases; nucleotides not matched to a gene: 4.

There are many counts of this clonotype. The rearrangement joins TRBV11-2 to TRBJ2-3; the D gene is possibly TRBD2 (5 bases). The CDR3 is 14 residues long. From germline, CDR1 is SGHAT and CDR2 FQNNGV. Deletions cut 2 bases from V and 4 bases from J, with 10 bases between. The CDR3, as DNA: TGTGCCAGCAGCTTAACCAGCGGCGCAGATACGCAGTATTTT. This gives the protein CASSLTSGADTQYF. The whole variable domain, filled in from reference TRBV11-2 and TRBJ2-3, reads EAGVAQSPRYKIIEKRQSVAFWCNPISGHATLYWYQQILGQGPKLLIQFQNNGVVDDSQLPKDRFSAERLKGVDSTLKIQPAKLEDSAVYLCASSLTSGADTQYFGPGTRLTVL.

The table lists this clonotype with many counts. A clone one base away is much larger, so this may be a read error. The chain carries TRBV18 and TRBJ1-2; 8 positions match TRBD1. This CDR3 spans 14 amino acids. Germline V gene sequence: CDR1 KGHSH, CDR2 LQKENI. The CDR3 DNA is TGTGCCAGCTCACCACCGGACAGGGCCTATGGCTACAACTTC. Amino acids: CASSPPDRAYGYNF.